This entry concerns a single T cell receptor beta chain. The sample originates from a study of OX40 agonist ivuxolimab in advanced cancers. The wider study: Past anti-PD-1, anti-PD-L1 or anti-CTLA-4 therapy was accepted, and roughly 40% had received some. A partial response was reached by three patients: one with hepatocellular carcinoma and two with cutaneous melanoma.

Germline assignment: CDR1 SGHRS and CDR2 YFSETQ. Trimming took 4 bases from V and 5 from J, leaving 23 bases between them. This CDR3 has 17 residues. The table came from immunoSEQ multiplex PCR; TCRdb's copy has only in-frame clones and leaves some out. The sample includes 70,000 to 90,000 clones, 90% of them seen just once. The TCR sequence derives from an adult with an advanced solid tumor such as melanoma, head and neck, liver or kidney cancer. The chain uses TRBV5-1 and TRBJ2-3; either TRBD1 or TRBD2 may fit D (6 bases each). Source: CD4+ or CD8+ T cells sorted from blood, taken in a trial of the OX40 agonist ivuxolimab. The CDR3 region is CASSQVVRDGGLDTQYF. CDR3 nucleotide sequence: TGCGCCAGCAGCCAAGTAGTTCGGGACGGGGGCTTAGATACGCAGTATTTT.